This is a list of T cell receptor beta chains from one sample in a study of response to subunit inactivated influenza vaccine. TCRdb reprocessed the RT-PCR reads via MiXCR and lists one record per CDR3 protein. The table records 500,000 to 600,000 distinct CDR3 sequences, approximately 16% of them present only once. Material: CD4+ T cells sorted from PBMCs, obtained around 25 months after vaccination. The receptors derive from a man between 50 and 69 years old who received an inactivated influenza vaccine. CDR3s include the opening cysteine and the closing phenylalanine or tryptophan. The D gene is left open where the match is weak. The listing skips clone size in some rows; elsewhere it reads once, few, many or a size class.

>TRBJ1-2|NA|NA|TRBV4-1
TGCGCCAGCAGCCCCTCGTGGGCAGGGCAGAGTGGCTACACCTTC
CASSPSWAGQSGYTF
>TRBJ2-7|TRBD1|few|TRBV20-1
TGCAGTGCTAAACAGGGGGCGCTGAAAGAGCAGTACTTC
CSAKQGALKEQYF
>TRBJ2-1|TRBD2|NA|TRBV29-1
TGCAGCGTTGAATTTAGCGGGACCTTGCTTCAGCAGTTCTTC
CSVEFSGTLLQQFF
>TRBJ2-5|TRBD1|NA|TRBV20-1
TGCAGTGCTGACAGGGACGGGGAGACCCAGTACTTC
CSADRDGETQYF
>TRBJ2-7|TRBD2|many|TRBV20-1
TGCGGGACTAGCGGGAGTTACGAGCAGTACTTC
CGTSGSYEQYF
>TRBJ1-5|NA|NA|TRBV2
TGTGCCAGCAGTGAAGGGGTTGATCAGCCCCAGCATTTT
CASSEGVDQPQHF
>TRBJ1-1|TRBD1|NA|TRBV28
TGTGCCAGCAGCTATTACGCGGGACAGGGGAGGCCTGAAGCTTTCTTT
CASSYYAGQGRPEAFF
>TRBJ1-4|NA|few|TRBV5-6
TGTGCCAGCAGCTTGGTGGAGGGGAGTGAAAAACTGTTTTTT
CASSLVEGSEKLFF
>TRBJ1-6|NA|many|TRBV5-1
TGCGCCAGCAGCTCTGGCGACTCACCCCTCCACTTT
CASSSGDSPLHF
>TRBJ1-1|TRBD1|NA|TRBV4-2
TGTGCCAGCAGCCATGGGACAGAGAACACTGAAGCTTTCTTT
CASSHGTENTEAFF
>TRBJ2-5|TRBD1|few|TRBV9
TGTGCCAGCAGCCCAGGGACAGGGCTGTTACAAGAGACCCAGTACTTC
CASSPGTGLLQETQYF
>TRBJ2-5|TRBD2|many|TRBV5-1
TGCGCCAGCAGCATTGGGACTAGCGGGGGCTGGGAGACCCAGTACTTC
CASSIGTSGGWETQYF
>TRBJ1-2|TRBD1|many|TRBV20-1
TGCAGTGTTGGGGACAGGGAATATGGCTACACCTTC
CSVGDREYGYTF
>TRBJ2-2|TRBD1|many|TRBV6-5
TGTGCCAGCAGTTACGCATCGGGGACAGTACACACCGGGGAGCTGTTTTTT
CASSYASGTVHTGELFF
>TRBJ1-6|NA|few|TRBV12-3/TRBV12-4
TGTGCCAGCAGTCTGGGGTTGTCACCCCTCCACTTT
CASSLGLSPLHF
>TRBJ2-2|TRBD1|NA|TRBV5-1
TGCGCCAGCAGCTTGGCAGGACAGGAGGCCGGGGAGCTGTTTTTT
CASSLAGQEAGELFF
>TRBJ1-4|NA|many|TRBV4-1
TGCGCCAGCAGCCAAGAACCAGGGCAGAATGAAAAACTGTTTTTT
CASSQEPGQNEKLFF
>TRBJ1-4|NA|once|TRBV9
TGTGCCAGCAGCGTAGGTCAGCGTGGGGAAAAACTGTTTTTT
CASSVGQRGEKLFF
>TRBJ1-2|NA|NA|TRBV21-1
TGTGCCGAAAACAGGGTCGGTGCCTATGGCTACACCTTC
CAENRVGAYGYTF
>TRBJ2-2|NA|NA|TRBV12-3/TRBV12-4
TGTGCCAGCGCAGGGTCGGGGAACACCGGGGAGCTGTTTTTT
CASAGSGNTGELFF
>TRBJ1-6|TRBD1|few|TRBV4-1
TGCGCCAGCAGCCAGGGTCGACAGGGATATAATTCACCCCTCCACTTT
CASSQGRQGYNSPLHF
>TRBJ1-2|NA|NA|TRBV12-3/TRBV12-4
TGTGCCAGCAGTTCCTTAGGTGGCTACACCTTC
CASSSLGGYTF
>TRBJ1-1|NA|few|TRBV10-3
TGTGCCATCGGGGCAGGGGACACTGAAGCTTTCTTT
CAIGAGDTEAFF
>TRBJ2-2|TRBD2|many|TRBV19
TGTGCCAGTAGTCGGGAGGGCCGTACCGGGGAGCTGTTTTTT
CASSREGRTGELFF
>TRBJ2-1|NA|few|TRBV7-2
TGTGCCAGCAGCCACCGGCCCCACGGGAACAATGAGCAGTTCTTC
CASSHRPHGNNEQFF
>TRBJ2-7|TRBD1|NA|TRBV18
TGTGCCAGCTCACCAAACAGGGGGCACGAGCAGTACTTC
CASSPNRGHEQYF
>TRBJ2-3|TRBD1|many|TRBV7-2
TGTGCCAGCAGGATAGGACAGGTCTACACAGATACGCAGTATTTT
CASRIGQVYTDTQYF
>TRBJ2-7|NA|many|TRBV7-9
TGTGCCAGCAGCTTAGCAGGGGGGGGCTACGAGCAGTACTTC
CASSLAGGGYEQYF
>TRBJ2-2|NA|few|TRBV25-1
TGTGCCAGCAGTGGCCCCTCCATCCTTACCGGGGAGCTGTTTTTT
CASSGPSILTGELFF
>TRBJ2-2|NA|NA|TRBV9
TGTGCCAGCAGCCTACTGGACTTAATAAACACCGGGGAGCTGTTTTTT
CASSLLDLINTGELFF
>TRBJ2-3|NA|few|TRBV29-1
TGCAGCGTTGAGTTCGGGGCTAGCACAGATACGCAGTATTTT
CSVEFGASTDTQYF
>TRBJ1-5|TRBD1|NA|TRBV15
TGTGCCACCAGCAGGGGGAACAGGGGTAATCAGCCCCAGCATTTT
CATSRGNRGNQPQHF
>TRBJ2-2|TRBD2|few|TRBV28
TGTGCCAGCAGTTCCAGACTAGCCGGTGGACAGAACACCGGGGAGCTGTTTTTT
CASSSRLAGGQNTGELFF
>TRBJ2-5|NA|few|TRBV9
TGTGCCAGCAGCGTAGACGGTTCAAGCGGTCAGACCCAGTACTTC
CASSVDGSSGQTQYF
>TRBJ1-2|NA|NA|TRBV9
TGTGCCAGCAGCCCCGCGACAGGAAATGGCTACACCTTC
CASSPATGNGYTF
>TRBJ1-6|NA|NA|TRBV7-2
TGTGCCAGCAGACATCGCCCAGGACCCCTCCACTTT
CASRHRPGPLHF
>TRBJ1-2|TRBD1|few|TRBV29-1
TGCAGCGCTAAGACAGGGGCTAACTATGGCTACACCTTC
CSAKTGANYGYTF